This T cell receptor (beta chain) was sequenced during a study of T-cell memory formation after mild COVID-19. After 5'RACE with constant-segment primers, TCR alpha and TCR beta cDNA libraries carrying sample barcodes and UMIs were obtained. MiXCR, applied by TCRdb to the 5' RACE reads, yields one record per CDR3 protein. In the table there are tens of thousands of distinct CDR3 sequences, 6% to 8.5% of which are singletons. In this sample, this clonotype turned up many times. Its antigen is currently unknown. The study, taken as a whole, reports: Day 37-peaking second-wave clones had unconfirmed SARS-CoV-2 specificity. Later expanders leaned toward CD4+, whereas clones contracting from day 15 to 85 were balanced CD4/CD8. In pre-infection memory, a portion of responding clones appeared, which suggested that cross-reactive memory joined.

The V end lost 4 bases, the J end lost 5 bases, and 26 bases lay between the germline ends. CDR1 and CDR2 (germline): SEHNR, FQNEAQ (reference sequence). The CDR3 sequence is 18 residues long. The rearrangement joins TRBV7-9 to TRBJ1-2; D not certain. The clonotype comes from an adult who had mild COVID-19 (a few samples of this study predate the infection). Cell type and time point are not known. Sequenced material: PBMCs or a T cell subset sorted from them (not recorded which). In nucleotides, the CDR3 is TGTGCCAGCAGCTCACCCGATTCCCAGGCCTTAGGGTTGTATGGCTACACCTTC. Amino acids: CASSSPDSQALGLYGYTF.